This note documents a single T cell receptor beta chain sequence. Its antigen remains unknown. The entry originates in a study of cytomegalovirus exposure and HLA in healthy donors. Clones were read by immunoSEQ multiplex PCR, and TCRdb kept only the in-frame ones, dropping some. This table has 90,000 to 130,000 clones, roughly 88% appearing once. Study-wide findings and caveats: High specificity and sensitivity for cytomegalovirus status were reported for the classifier. The dataset shows that most TCR sequences were rare, while some public TCRs occurred in many donors.

The TCR was taken from a woman between 18 and 29 years old in good health and CMV-seronegative. The sample consisted of PBMCs.

The CDR3 spells CASSLGTSGGAGEQFF. CDR3 nucleotide sequence: TGTGCCAGCAGTTTAGGGACTAGCGGGGGGGCCGGGGAGCAGTTCTTC. The chain links TRBV27 to TRBJ2-1; 16 bases are a match to TRBD2. The CDR3 runs to 16 residues. CDR1 MNHEY and CDR2 SMNVEV come from the germline V gene (reference sequence). Trimming at V came to 2 bases and at J to 10 bases, leaving 5 bases not matched to a gene.